This T cell receptor (beta chain) appears in the sequencing data of a study of CD8+CD57+ T cells in acquired aplastic anemia. This clonotype was recorded at least ten times. The germline gives CDR1 LGHNA, CDR2 YNFKEQ. This CDR3 is 18 amino acids long. J lost 6 bases, V lost 1 base, and 13 bases had no gene match. Genomic DNA was employed as the template in profiling TCR beta VDJ and CDR3. TCRdb re-analysed the reads in MiXCR, keeping a single row per CDR3 protein. The sample lists 400,000 to 450,000 distinct CDR3 sequences, around 72% occurring once. Sequenced material: sorted CD4+, CD8+, or CD8+CD57+ T cells (not recorded which) from PBMCs. The sequence came from a human donor in good health, serving as a control. This chain links TRBV4-2 with TRBJ2-7; 12 bases align to TRBD2. The CDR3 DNA follows: TGTGCCAGCAGCCAAGCGAGTCCGGCACTAGCGGGAGGATCCGAGCAGTACTTC. Encoded protein: CASSQASPALAGGSEQYF.